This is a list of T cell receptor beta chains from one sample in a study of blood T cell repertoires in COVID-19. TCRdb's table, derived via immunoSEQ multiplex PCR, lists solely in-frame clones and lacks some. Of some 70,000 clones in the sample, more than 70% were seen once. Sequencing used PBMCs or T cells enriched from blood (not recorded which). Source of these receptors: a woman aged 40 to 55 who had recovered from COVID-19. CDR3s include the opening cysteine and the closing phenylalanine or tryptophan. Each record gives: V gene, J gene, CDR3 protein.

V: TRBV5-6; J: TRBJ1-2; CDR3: CASSSSTGALPYGYTF
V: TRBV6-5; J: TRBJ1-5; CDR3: CATRSQGNQPQHF
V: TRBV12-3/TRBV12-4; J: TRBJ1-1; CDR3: CASRYGVVRAFF
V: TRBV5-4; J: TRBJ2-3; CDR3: CASSSTRLGDTQYF
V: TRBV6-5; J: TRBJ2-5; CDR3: CASSWTSGEETQYF
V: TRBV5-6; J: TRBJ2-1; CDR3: CASSLAGGTHNEQFF
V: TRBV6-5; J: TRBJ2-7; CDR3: CASRRQGVYEQYF
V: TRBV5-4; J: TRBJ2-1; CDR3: CASSFDRGAYNEQFF
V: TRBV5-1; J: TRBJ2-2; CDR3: CASSLEGAGELFF
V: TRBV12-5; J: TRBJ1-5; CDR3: CASGSDAVGEGPQHF
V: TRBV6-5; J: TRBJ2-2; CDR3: CASSYRGGAPTGELFF
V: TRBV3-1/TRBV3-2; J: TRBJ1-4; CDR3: CASSQDRVAATNEKLFF
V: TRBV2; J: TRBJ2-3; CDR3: CASRVLSGGDEDTQYF
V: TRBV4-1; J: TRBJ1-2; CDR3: CASSHEAGGGYTF
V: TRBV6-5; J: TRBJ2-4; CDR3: CASRKGGVSKNIQYF
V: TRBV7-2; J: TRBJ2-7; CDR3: CASSLDRAGGIYEQYF
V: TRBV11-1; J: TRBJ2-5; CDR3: CASSSPGWETQYF
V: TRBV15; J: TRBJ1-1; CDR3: CATSPPGTGGYQAFF
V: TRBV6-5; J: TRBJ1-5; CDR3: CASSYGLGGNQPQHF
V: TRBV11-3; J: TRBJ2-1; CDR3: CASSLFGTSGTYNEQFF
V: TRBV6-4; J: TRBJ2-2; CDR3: CASSDWLIAGGGTGELFF
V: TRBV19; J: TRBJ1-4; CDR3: CASSIPTGGLYEKLFF
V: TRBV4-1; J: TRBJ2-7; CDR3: CASSDTGAYEQYF
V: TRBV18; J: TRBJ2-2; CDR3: CASSPLRTQGATGELFF
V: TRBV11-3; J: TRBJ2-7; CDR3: CASSRGTALSYEQYF
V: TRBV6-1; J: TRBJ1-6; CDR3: CASGEGQPNSPLHF
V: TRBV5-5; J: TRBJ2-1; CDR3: CASGQDSRVYNEQFF
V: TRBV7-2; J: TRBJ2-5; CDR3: CASSSPGRETQYF
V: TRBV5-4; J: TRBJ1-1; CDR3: CASRLTGGNTEAFF
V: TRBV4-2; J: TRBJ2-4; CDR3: CASSQAGAKNIQYF
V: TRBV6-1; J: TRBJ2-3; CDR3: CASSEEGPRGGAFPDTQYF
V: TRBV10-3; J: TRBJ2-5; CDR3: CATGRGQTQETQYF
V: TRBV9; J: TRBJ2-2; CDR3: CASSVGSAGHGELFF
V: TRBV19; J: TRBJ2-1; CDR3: CASGASGGASIFNEQFF
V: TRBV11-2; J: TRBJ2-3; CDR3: CASSELAGGTDTQYF
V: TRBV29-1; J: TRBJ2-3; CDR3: CSVEDSGAPADTQYF
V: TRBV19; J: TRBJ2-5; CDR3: CASSEETQYF
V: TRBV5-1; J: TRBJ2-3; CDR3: CASSRGTPDTQYF
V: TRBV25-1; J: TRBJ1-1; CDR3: CASREGYTEAFF
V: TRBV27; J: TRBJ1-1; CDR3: CASSPLRQGRAFF
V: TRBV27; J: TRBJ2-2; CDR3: CARSSGGAGIGELFF
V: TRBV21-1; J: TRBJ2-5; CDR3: CASSKSNLRTGVMGTQYF
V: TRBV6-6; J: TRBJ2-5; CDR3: CASGRRRGNETQYF
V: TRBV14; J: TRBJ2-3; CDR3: CASSQDRGTNTQYF
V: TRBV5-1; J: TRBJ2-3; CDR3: CASSRDTHTDTQYF
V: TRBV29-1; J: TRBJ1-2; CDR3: CSVDWQGARGYTF
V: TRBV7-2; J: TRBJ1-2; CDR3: CASSWDTYGYTF
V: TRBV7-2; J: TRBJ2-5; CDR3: CASGMSFQETQYF
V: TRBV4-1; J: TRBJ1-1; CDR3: CASSHPPIEGTEAFF
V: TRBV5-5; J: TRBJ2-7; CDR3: CASRREYEQYF
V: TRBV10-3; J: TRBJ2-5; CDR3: CAISESPAGETQYF
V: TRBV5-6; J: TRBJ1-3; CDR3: CASSQLGWGLSGNTIYF